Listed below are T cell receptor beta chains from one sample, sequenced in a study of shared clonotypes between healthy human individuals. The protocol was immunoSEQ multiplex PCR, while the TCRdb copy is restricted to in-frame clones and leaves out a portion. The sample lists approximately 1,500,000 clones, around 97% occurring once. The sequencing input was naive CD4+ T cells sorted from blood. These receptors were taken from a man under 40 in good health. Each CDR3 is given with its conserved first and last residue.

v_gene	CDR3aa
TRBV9	CASSARTGNEASGNTIYF
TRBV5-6	CASTLGRVYEQYF
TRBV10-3	CAAQGLVYTGELFF
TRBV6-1	CASGTGPTNEKLFF
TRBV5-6	CASSLELAGWGTQYF
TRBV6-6	CATPSGGTGGNGELFF
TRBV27	CASSLIGGNNQPQHF
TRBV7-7	CASSLEGRARETQYF
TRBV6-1	CASSFPRQGGEQFF
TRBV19	CASRHAGTANYNEQFF
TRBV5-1	CASSEPTPNEQYF
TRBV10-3	CAISAGVSNNEQFF
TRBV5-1	CASSRPKSTVRTDTQYF
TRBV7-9	CASSFLASTEQFF
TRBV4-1	CASSQELDGAAGSSYNEQFF
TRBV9	CASSAGTAYNEQFF
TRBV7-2	CASSLRQWGGNTIYF
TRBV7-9	CASSLAGGPDRVQFF
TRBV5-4	CASSSLAGGHGANVLTF
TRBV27	CASWGHQGEYEQYF
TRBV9	CASSVAQGANNEQFF
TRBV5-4	CASSSSGRPGDTQYF